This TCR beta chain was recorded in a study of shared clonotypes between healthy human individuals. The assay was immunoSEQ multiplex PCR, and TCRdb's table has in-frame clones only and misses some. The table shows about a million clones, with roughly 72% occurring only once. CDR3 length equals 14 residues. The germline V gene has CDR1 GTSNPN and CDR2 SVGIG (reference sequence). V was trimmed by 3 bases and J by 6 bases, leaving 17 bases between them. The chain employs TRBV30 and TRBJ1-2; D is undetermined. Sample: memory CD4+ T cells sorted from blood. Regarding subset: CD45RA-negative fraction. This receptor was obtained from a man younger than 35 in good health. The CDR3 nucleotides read TGTGCCTGGAGCCTATCCATGGCGGCGGATGGCTACACCTTC. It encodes CAWSLSMAADGYTF.